The subject of this entry is one TCR beta chain. The CDR3 runs 14 residues. V was pared by 2 bases and J by 9 bases, with 7 bases of the junction left unmatched. The germline gives CDR1 SGDLS, CDR2 YYNGEE. This specimen belongs to a study of T cells in localized non-small cell lung cancer. TCRdb's copy holds only in-frame clones and misses some; the assay was immunoSEQ multiplex PCR. Of 26,000 or so clones in the sample, 65% to 90% are singletons; the top ten hold around an eighth. This chain connects TRBV9 to TRBJ2-1; 8 bases are shared with TRBD2. The sequence derives from an older female donor with stage I lung adenocarcinoma. Material: peripheral blood, obtained before any cancer treatment. The CDR3 is CASSVSGRILEQFF. The CDR3 DNA follows: TGTGCCAGCAGCGTGAGCGGGAGAATTCTTGAGCAGTTCTTC.